These T cell receptor beta chains were read from a single sample in a study of blood T cell repertoires in COVID-19. Only in-frame clones appear in the TCRdb table, and some are missing; sequencing was by immunoSEQ multiplex PCR. The sample lists 110,000 to 150,000 clones; about 84% were seen once. Sequencing was done on a sample of peripheral blood. These receptors came from a woman older than 75 in a cohort sampled during active or convalescent COVID-19. The CDR3 runs from the conserved cysteine through the conserved F or W. The D gene is left open where the match is weak.

v_call | d_call | cdr3_aa
TRBV7-2 | . | CASSLVVQLNSPLHF
TRBV2 | . | CASREETEIPTLHF
TRBV7-2 | . | CASSLAGLEQFF
TRBV29-1 | TRBD1 | CSVEKQGAAQDTQYF
TRBV10-3 | TRBD1 | CAISEVDRGLVYTF
TRBV5-1 | TRBD1 | CASSSNRQGLMNTEAFF
TRBV7-9 | . | CASSLASVSNQPQHF
TRBV15 | . | CATSRDARFAHTQYF
TRBV29-1 | . | CSAGGNPYTEAFF
TRBV5-1 | TRBD1 | CASSLGDRASDTQYF
TRBV7-9 | TRBD1 | CASRIQGKEGYTF
TRBV6-5 | . | CASTNPGGNTIYF
TRBV4-3 | . | CASSRRETQGNTEAFF
TRBV19 | TRBD1 | CASSIDRADGNSPLHF
TRBV9 | TRBD1 | CASSPRQGTTEAFF
TRBV19 | TRBD2 | CASNTGGRGAYNEQFF
TRBV7-9 | TRBD1 | CASSLGTVNEKLFF
TRBV3-1/TRBV3-2 | TRBD2 | CASSLSGSHQETQYF
TRBV19 | . | CATSQRGLGSNQPQHF
TRBV5-1 | . | CASSPGEVGLDTEAFF
TRBV18 | . | CASSPKTGMGQPQHF
TRBV6-4 | TRBD2 | CASSDSGTSGGQDTQYF
TRBV6-5 | . | CASRDDRSSYNEQFF
TRBV7-3 | . | CASSKTGTQQETQYF
TRBV7-8 | . | CASSPKPPRQETQYF
TRBV6-5 | TRBD2 | CASSLAGGFDTQYF
TRBV7-9 | . | CASSLVSTAKNIQYF
TRBV5-1 | TRBD2 | CASSGGLAGGSYEQYF
TRBV19 | . | CASSPLKSRGYTF
TRBV30 | TRBD2 | CAWSASGGGYEQYF
TRBV5-6 | TRBD1 | CASSYQGANDIQYF
TRBV28 | TRBD1 | CASSWGGQGARGNTIYF
TRBV4-1 | . | CASSQEGGGHYNEQFF
TRBV6-6 | TRBD1 | CASSYEGQGNNEQYF
TRBV9 | . | CASNIGGDNYGYTF
TRBV9 | . | CASSVGGAGLYGYTF
TRBV9 | . | CASSRGGESNQPQHF
TRBV28 | TRBD1 | CASSPGTGTGIGIF
TRBV4-1 | TRBD1 | CASSQRGLGTEAFF
TRBV12-3/TRBV12-4 | . | CASSQGPNYGYTF